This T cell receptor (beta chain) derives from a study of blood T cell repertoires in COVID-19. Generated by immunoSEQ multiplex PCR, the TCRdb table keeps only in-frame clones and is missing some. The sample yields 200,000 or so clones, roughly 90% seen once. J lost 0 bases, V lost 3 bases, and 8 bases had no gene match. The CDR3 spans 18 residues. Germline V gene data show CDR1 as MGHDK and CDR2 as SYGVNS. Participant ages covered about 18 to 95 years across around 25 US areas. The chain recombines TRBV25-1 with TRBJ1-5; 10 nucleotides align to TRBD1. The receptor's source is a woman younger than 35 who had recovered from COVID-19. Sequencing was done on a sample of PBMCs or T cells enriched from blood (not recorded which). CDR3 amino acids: CASSDSAGTGDSNQPQHF. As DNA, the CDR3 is TGTGCCAGCAGTGATTCCGCCGGGACAGGGGATAGCAATCAGCCCCAGCATTTT.